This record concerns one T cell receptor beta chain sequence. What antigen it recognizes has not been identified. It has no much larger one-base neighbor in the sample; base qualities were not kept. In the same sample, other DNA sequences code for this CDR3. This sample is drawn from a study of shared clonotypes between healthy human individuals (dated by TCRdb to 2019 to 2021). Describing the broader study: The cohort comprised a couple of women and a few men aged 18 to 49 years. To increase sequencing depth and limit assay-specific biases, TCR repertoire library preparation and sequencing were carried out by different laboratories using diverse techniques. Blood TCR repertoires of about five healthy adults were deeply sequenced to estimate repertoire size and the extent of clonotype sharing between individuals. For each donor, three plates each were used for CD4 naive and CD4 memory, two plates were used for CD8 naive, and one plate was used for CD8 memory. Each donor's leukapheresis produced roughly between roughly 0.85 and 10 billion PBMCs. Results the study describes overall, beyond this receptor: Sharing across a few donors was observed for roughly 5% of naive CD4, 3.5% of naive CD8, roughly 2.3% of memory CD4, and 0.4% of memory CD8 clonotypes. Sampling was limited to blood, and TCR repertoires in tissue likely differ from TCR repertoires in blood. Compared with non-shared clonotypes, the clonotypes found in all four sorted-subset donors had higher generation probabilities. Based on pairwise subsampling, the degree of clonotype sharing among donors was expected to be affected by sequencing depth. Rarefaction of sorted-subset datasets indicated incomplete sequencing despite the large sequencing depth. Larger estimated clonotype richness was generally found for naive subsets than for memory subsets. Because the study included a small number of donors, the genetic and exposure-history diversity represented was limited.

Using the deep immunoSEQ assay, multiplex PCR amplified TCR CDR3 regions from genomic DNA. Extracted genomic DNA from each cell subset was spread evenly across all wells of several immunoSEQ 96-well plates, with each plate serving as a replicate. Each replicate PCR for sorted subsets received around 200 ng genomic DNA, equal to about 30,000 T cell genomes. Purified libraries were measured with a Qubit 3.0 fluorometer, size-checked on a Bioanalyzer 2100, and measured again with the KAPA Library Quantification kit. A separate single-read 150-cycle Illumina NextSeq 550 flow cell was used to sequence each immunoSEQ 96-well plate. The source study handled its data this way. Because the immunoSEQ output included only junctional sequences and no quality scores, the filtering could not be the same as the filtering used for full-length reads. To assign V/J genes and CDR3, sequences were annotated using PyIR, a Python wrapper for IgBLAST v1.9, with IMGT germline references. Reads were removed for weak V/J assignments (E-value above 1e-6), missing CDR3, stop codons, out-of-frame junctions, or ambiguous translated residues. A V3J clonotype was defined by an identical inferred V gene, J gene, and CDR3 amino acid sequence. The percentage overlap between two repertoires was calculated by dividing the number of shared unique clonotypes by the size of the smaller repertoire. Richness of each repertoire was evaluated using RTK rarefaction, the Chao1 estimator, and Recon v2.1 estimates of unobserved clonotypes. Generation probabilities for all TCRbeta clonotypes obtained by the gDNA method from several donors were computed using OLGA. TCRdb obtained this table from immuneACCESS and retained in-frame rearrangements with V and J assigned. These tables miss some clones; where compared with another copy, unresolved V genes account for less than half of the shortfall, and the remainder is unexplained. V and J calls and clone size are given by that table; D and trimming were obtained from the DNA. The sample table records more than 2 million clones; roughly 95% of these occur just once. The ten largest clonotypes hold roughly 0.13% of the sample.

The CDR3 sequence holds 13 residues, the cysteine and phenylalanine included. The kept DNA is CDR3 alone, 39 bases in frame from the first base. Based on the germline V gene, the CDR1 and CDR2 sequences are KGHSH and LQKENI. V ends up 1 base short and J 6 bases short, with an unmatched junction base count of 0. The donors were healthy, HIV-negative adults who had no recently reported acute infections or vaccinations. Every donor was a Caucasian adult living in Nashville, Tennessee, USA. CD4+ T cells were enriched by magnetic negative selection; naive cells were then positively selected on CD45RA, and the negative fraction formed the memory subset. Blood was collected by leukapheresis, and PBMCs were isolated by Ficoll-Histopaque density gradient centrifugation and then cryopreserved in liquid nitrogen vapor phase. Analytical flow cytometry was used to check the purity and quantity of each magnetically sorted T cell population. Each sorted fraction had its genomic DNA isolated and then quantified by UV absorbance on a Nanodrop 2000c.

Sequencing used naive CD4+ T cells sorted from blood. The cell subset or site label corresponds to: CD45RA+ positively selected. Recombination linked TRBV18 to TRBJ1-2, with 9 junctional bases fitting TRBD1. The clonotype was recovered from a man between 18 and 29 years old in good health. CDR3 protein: CASSPRQGDGYTF. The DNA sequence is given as TGTGCCAGCTCACCACGACAGGGGGATGGCTACACCTTC. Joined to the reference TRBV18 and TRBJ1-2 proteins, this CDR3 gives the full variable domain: NAGVMQNPRHLVRRRGQEARLRCSPMKGHSHVYWYRQLPEEGLKFMVYLQKENIIDESGMPKERFSAEFPKEGPSILRIQQVVRGDSAAYFCASSPRQGDGYTFGSGTRLTVV.